This TCR beta chain was retrieved from a study of CD8+CD57+ T cells in acquired aplastic anemia. The template used for profiling TCR beta VDJ and CDR3 was genomic DNA. TCRdb itself ran the reads through MiXCR, one entry per CDR3 protein. The sample comprises over 150,000 distinct CDR3 sequences, over 50% of which are singletons, and 9.5% to 15% rests with the top ten. All patients picked for sequencing had shown, by flow cytometry, an expansion of CD8+CD57+ cells. This clonotype was picked up a small number of times. Germline values: CDR1 LNHNV, CDR2 YYDKDF (reference sequence). V shed 2 bases and J 7 bases; nucleotides not matched to a gene: 6. This CDR3 region has 15 residues.

The sequence derives from a human donor with aplastic anemia. This chain uses TRBV15 with TRBJ2-1; 9 bases are shared with TRBD1. Sequenced sample: sorted CD4+, CD8+, or CD8+CD57+ T cells (not recorded which) from PBMCs. CDR3 DNA: TGTGCCACCAGCAGACCGGGACAGGGAGGAAATGAGCAGTTCTTC. Protein sequence: CATSRPGQGGNEQFF.